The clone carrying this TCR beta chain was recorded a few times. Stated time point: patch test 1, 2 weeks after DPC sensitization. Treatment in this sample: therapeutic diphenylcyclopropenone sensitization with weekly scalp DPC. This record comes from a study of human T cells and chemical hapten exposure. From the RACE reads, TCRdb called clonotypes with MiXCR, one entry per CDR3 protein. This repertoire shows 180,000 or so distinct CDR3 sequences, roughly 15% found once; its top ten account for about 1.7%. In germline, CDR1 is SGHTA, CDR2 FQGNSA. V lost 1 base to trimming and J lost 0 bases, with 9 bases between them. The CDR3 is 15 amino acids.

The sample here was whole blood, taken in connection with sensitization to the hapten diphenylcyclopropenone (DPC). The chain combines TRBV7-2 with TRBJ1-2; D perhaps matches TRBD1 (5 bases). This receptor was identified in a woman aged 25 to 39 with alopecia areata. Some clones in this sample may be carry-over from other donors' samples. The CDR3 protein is CASSLVGEANYGYTF. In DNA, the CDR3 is TGTGCCAGCAGCTTAGTGGGGGAAGCTAACTATGGCTACACCTTC.